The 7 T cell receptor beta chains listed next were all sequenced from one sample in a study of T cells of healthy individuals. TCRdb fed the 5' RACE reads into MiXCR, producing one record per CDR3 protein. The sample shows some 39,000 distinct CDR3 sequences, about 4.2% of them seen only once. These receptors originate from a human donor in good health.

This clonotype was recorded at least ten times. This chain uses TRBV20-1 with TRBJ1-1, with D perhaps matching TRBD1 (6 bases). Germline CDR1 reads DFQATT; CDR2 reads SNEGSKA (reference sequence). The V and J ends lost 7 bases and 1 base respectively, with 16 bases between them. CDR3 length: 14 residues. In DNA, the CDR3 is TGCAGTGTCCGAGGGGGGACGCGGAACACTGAAGCTTTCTTT. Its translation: CSVRGGTRNTEAFF.

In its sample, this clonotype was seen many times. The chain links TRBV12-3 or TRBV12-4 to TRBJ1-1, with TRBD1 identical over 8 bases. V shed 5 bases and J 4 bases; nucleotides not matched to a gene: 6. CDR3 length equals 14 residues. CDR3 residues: CASSPQTGATEAFF. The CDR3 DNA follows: TGTGCCAGCAGTCCTCAGACAGGGGCCACTGAAGCTTTCTTT.

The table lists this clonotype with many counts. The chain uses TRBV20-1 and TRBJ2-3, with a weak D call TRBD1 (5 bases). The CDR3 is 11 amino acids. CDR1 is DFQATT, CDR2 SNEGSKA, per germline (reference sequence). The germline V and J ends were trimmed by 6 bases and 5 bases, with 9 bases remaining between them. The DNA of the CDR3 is TGCAGTGCGCATAGGGGAGATACGCAGTATTTT. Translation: CSAHRGDTQYF.

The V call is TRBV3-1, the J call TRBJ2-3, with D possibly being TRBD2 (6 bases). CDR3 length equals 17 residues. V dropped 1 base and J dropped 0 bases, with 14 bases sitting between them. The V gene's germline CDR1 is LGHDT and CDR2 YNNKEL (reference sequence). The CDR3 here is CASSQVRREDSTDTQYF. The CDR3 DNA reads TGTGCCAGCAGCCAAGTGAGGAGGGAGGATAGCACAGATACGCAGTATTTT.

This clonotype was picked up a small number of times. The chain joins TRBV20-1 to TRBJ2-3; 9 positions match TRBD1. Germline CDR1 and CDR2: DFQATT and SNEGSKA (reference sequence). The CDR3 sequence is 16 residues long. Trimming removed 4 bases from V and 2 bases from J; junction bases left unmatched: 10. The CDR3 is CSAISRGTGSTDTQYF. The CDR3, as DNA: TGCAGTGCTATTAGCCGGGGGACAGGGTCCACAGATACGCAGTATTTT.

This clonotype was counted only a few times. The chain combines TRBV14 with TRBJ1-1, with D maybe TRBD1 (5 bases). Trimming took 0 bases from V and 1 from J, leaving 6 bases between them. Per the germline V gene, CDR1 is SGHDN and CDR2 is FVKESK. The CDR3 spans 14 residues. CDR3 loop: CASSQDGQNTEAFF. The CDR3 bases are TGTGCCAGCAGCCAAGATGGACAGAACACTGAAGCTTTCTTT.

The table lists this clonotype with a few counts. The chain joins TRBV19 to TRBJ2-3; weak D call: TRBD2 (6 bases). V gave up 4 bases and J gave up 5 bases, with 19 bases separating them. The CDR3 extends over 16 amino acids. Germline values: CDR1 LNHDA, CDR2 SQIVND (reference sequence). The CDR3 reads CASSSGGKLYGDTQYF. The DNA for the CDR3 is TGTGCCAGTAGTAGCGGCGGGAAGTTGTATGGAGATACGCAGTATTTT.